The T cell receptor (beta chain) under discussion was sequenced for a study of cytomegalovirus exposure and HLA in healthy donors. Study results and caveats: Serostatus for CMV was the only available immune exposure information. Later analysis indicated greater clonal expansion among HLA-associated TCR beta chains than among equally common other chains.

A multiplex PCR was run with 60 Vbeta primers and 13 Jbeta primers. Assay: immunoSEQ multiplex PCR; the TCRdb copy retains only in-frame clones and omits some. The sample holds fewer than 250,000 clones, roughly three quarters seen once. Trimming removed 4 bases at V and 2 bases at J, with 14 bases between. Germline V lookup: CDR1 LGHNA, CDR2 YNFKEQ. CDR3 size: 15 residues. Worth noting for this clone: The antigen is undetermined.

The sample consisted of PBMCs. This TCR was recovered from a woman aged 45-59 years in good health and CMV-seronegative. The rearrangement links TRBV4-2 to TRBJ1-2, with a weak D call TRBD1 (6 bases). In DNA, the CDR3 is TGTGCCAGCAGCCGACCGGGGGGCATGAACTATGGCTACACCTTC. This encodes CASSRPGGMNYGYTF.